Listed here is a single T cell receptor beta chain. The source of the sample is a study of cytotoxic CD8 clonotypes in ibrutinib-treated CLL. This CDR3 is 15 amino acids long. Germline-derived CDR1 and CDR2 are MNHNS and SASEGT. V was trimmed by 1 base and J by 0 bases, leaving 8 bases between them. TCRdb's copy holds only in-frame clones and misses some; the assay was immunoSEQ multiplex PCR. This sample has tens of thousands of clones, with around 52% found just once. This clonotype was sampled from a human donor with chronic lymphocytic leukemia. Material: PBMCs, obtained after 12 months of ibrutinib treatment. V and J are TRBV6-1 and TRBJ2-3, with D tentatively TRBD2 (6 bases). CDR3: CASSEGGTSTDTQYF. The CDR3 region has the DNA TGTGCCAGCAGTGAAGGGGGGACTAGCACAGATACGCAGTATTTT.